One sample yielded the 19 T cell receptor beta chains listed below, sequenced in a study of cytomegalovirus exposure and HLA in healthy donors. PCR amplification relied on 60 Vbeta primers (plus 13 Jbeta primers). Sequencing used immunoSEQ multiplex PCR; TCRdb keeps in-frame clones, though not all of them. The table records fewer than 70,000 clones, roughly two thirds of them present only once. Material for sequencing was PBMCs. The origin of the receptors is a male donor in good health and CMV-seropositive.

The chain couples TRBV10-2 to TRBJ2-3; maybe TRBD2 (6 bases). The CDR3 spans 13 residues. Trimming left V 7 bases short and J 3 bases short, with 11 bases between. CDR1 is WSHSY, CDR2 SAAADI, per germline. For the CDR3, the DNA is TGCGCCAGCAAATGGGGGGAGACAGATACGCAGTATTTT. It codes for CASKWGETDTQYF.

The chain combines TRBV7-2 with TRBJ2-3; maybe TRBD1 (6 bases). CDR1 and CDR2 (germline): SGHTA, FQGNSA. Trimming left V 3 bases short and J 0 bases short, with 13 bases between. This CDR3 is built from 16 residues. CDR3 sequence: CASSFFTRGSTDTQYF. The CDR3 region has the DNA TGTGCCAGCAGCTTCTTCACAAGGGGGAGCACAGATACGCAGTATTTT.

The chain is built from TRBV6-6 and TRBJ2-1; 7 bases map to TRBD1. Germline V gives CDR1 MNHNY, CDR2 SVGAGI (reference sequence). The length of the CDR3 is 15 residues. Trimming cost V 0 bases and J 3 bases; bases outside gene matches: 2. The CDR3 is CASSYSSGGYNEQFF. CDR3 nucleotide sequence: TGTGCCAGCAGTTACTCTTCAGGGGGCTACAATGAGCAGTTCTTC.

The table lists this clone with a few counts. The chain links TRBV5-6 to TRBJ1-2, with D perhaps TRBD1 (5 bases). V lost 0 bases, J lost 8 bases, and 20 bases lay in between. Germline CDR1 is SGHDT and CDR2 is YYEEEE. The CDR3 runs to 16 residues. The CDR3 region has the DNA TGTGCCAGCAGCTTGGACCCCGCGCGACGGGGGGTAGGCTACACCTTC. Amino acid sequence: CASSLDPARRGVGYTF.

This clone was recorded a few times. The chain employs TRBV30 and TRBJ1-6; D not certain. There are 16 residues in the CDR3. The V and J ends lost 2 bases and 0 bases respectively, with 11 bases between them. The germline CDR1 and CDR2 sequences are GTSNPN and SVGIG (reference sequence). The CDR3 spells CAWSSFPSSYNSPLHF. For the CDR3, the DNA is TGTGCCTGGAGTTCTTTTCCGAGCTCCTATAATTCACCCCTCCACTTT.

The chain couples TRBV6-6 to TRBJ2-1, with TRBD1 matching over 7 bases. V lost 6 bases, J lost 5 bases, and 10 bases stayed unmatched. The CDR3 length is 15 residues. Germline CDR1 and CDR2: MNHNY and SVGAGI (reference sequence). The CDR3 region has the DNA TGTGCCAGCAGCCCATACAGGGGTTGGCACAATGAGCAGTTCTTC. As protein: CASSPYRGWHNEQFF.

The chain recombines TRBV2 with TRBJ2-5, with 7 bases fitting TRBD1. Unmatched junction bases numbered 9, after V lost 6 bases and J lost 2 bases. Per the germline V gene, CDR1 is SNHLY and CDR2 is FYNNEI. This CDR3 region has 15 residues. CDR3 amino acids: CASSHGTALQETQYF. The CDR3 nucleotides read TGTGCCAGCAGCCATGGGACAGCGCTACAAGAGACCCAGTACTTC. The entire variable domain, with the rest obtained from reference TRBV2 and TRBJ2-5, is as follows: EPEVTQTPSHQVTQMGQEVILRCVPISNHLYFYWYRQILGQKVEFLVSFYNNEISEKSEIFDDQFSVERPDGSNFTLKIRSTKLEDSAMYFCASSHGTALQETQYFGPGTRLLVL.

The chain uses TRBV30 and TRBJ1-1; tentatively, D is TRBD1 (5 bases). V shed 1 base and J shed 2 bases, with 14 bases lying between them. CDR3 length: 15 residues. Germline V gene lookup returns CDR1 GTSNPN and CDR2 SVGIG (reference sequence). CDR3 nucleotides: TGTGCCTGGAGTGAGCAGGGAATCAGAAACACTGAAGCTTTCTTT. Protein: CAWSEQGIRNTEAFF. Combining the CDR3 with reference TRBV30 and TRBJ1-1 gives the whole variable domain SQTIHQWPATLVQPVGSPLSLECTVEGTSNPNLYWYRQAAGRGLQLLFYSVGIGQISSEVPQNLSASRPQDRQFILSSKKLLLSDSGFYLCAWSEQGIRNTEAFFGQGTRLTVV.

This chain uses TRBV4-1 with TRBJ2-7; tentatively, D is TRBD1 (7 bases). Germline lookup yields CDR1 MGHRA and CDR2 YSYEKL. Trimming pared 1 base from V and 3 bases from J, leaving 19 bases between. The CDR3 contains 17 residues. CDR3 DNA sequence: TGCGCCAGCAGCCAAGTTCTTAGGAGGGGGCCCTTCTACGAGCAGTACTTC. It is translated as CASSQVLRRGPFYEQYF.

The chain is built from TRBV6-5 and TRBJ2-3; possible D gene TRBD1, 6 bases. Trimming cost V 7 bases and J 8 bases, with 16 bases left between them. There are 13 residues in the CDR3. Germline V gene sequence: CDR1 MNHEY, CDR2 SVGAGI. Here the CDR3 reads CASTSPRGSTQYF. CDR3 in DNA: TGTGCCAGCACCTCGCCCAGGGGCAGTACGCAGTATTTT.

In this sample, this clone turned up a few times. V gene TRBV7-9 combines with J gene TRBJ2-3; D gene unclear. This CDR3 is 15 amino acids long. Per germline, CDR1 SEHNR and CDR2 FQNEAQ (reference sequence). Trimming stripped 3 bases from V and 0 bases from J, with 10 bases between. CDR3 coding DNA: TGTGCCAGCAGCTTCCTTATTTTTAGCACAGATACGCAGTATTTT. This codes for CASSFLIFSTDTQYF.

The CDR3 region has the DNA TGTGCCAGCAGTGAAGAGGTGGGACAGGGCTATGGCTACACCTTC. Its protein is CASSEEVGQGYGYTF. The V and J genes are TRBV6-1 and TRBJ1-2, with 9 bases matching TRBD1. CDR3 length equals 15 residues. The V gene end was trimmed by 1 base and the J gene end by 4 bases; junction bases not matched to a gene: 4. CDR1 MNHNS and CDR2 SASEGT come from the germline V gene.

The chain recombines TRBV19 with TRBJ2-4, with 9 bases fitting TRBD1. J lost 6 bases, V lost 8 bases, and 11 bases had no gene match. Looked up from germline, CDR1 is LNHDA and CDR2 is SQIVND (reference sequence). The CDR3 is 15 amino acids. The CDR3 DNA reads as TGTGCCAGTGGACCAGGACAGGGGTCGGGAAACATTCAGTACTTC. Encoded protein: CASGPGQGSGNIQYF.

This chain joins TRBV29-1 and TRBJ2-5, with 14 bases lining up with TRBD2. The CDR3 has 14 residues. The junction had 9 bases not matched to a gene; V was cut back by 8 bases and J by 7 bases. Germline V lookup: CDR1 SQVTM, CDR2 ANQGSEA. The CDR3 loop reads CSSGLAGAMGTQYF. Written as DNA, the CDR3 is TGCAGCTCGGGACTAGCGGGGGCAATGGGGACCCAGTACTTC. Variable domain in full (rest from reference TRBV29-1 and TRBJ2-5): SAVISQKPSRDICQRGTSLTIQCQVDSQVTMMFWYRQQPGQSLTLIATANQGSEATYESGFVIDKFPISRPNLTFSTLTVSNMSPEDSSIYLCSSGLAGAMGTQYFGPGTRLLVL.

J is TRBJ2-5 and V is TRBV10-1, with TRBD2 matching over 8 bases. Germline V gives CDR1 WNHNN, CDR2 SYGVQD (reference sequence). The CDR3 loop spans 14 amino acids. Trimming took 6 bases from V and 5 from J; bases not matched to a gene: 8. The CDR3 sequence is CASSPSGGPETQYF. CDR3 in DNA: TGCGCCAGCAGCCCCTCGGGAGGGCCCGAGACCCAGTACTTC.

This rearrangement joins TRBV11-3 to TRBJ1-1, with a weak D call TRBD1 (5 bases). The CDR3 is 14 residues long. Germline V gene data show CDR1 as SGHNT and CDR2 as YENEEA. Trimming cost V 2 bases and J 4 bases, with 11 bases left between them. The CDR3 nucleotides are TGTGCCAGCAGCTTATCGGGACTTGGCACTGAAGCTTTCTTT. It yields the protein CASSLSGLGTEAFF.

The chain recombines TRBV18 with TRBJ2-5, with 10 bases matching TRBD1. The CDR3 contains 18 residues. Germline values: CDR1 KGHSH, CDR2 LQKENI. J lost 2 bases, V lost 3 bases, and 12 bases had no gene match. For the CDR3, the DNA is TGTGCCAGCTCACCGCTAAATCCGGGACAGGGGACGCAAGAGACCCAGTACTTC. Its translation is CASSPLNPGQGTQETQYF.

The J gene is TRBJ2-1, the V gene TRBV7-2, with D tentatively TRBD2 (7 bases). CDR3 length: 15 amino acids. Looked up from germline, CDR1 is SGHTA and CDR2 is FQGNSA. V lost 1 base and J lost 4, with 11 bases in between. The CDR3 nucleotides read TGTGCCAGCAGCTTAGGAAGGGGGGGATACAATGAGCAGTTCTTC. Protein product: CASSLGRGGYNEQFF.

The CDR3 coding sequence is TGTGCCAGCAGCTTACACCCGACAGGGTCCTACAATGAGCAGTTCTTC. Translated: CASSLHPTGSYNEQFF. This chain joins TRBV7-3 and TRBJ2-1; 7 bases map to TRBD1. The V and J ends lost 2 bases and 1 base, in that order; junction bases with no gene match: 5. The germline V gene encodes CDR1 SGHTA and CDR2 FQGTGA. The CDR3 extends over 16 amino acids.